This T cell receptor (beta chain) was found in a study of blood T cell repertoires in COVID-19. On the study more broadly: Acute-phase and convalescent COVID-19 samples originated in the United States, Italy and Spain.

Generated by immunoSEQ multiplex PCR, the TCRdb table keeps only in-frame clones and is missing some. Of around 120,000 clones in the sample, 85% to 90% were seen once. From germline, CDR1 is SGHTA and CDR2 FQGNSA. This CDR3 region has 16 residues. V dropped 5 bases and J dropped 3; count of bases not matched to a gene: 9. The chain has TRBV7-2 and TRBJ2-2, with TRBD2 matching 7 bases. Sequenced material: peripheral blood. The receptor was isolated from a woman older than 75 with acute or convalescent COVID-19. The CDR3 nucleotides read TGTGCCAGCAGCCCCAGGACTAGAGGGGACACCGGGGAGCTGTTTTTT. Residues: CASSPRTRGDTGELFF.